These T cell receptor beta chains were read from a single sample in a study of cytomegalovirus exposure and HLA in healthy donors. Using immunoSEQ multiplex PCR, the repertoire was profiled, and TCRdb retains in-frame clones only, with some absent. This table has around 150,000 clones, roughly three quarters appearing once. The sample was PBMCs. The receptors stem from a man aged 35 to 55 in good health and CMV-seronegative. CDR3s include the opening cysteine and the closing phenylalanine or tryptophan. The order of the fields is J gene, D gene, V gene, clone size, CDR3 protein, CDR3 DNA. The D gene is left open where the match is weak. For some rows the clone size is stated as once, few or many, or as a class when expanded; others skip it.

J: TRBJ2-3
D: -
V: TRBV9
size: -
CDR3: CASSVVGSGADTQYF
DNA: TGTGCCAGCAGCGTAGTGGGGAGCGGAGCAGATACGCAGTATTTT

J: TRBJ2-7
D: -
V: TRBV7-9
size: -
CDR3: CASSKKSEYEQYF
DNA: TGTGCCAGCAGCAAGAAATCGGAGTACGAGCAGTACTTC

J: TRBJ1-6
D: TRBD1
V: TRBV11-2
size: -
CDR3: CASSFTRQGSPLHF
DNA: TGTGCCAGCAGCTTTACCAGACAGGGGTCACCCCTCCACTTT

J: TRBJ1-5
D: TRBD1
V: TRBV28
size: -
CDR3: CASSGQGKGRPQHF
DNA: TGTGCCAGCAGCGGACAGGGGAAAGGTAGGCCCCAGCATTTT

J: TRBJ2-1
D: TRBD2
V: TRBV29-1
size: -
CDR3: CSVEDLGLARDSYNEQFF
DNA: TGCAGCGTTGAAGATCTTGGACTAGCGAGGGATTCCTACAATGAGCAGTTCTTC

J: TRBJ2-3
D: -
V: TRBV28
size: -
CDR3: CASRPGHNTDTQYF
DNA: TGTGCCAGCAGGCCGGGACACAACACAGATACGCAGTATTTT

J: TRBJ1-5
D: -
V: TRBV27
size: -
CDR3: CASSLKGVVNQPQHF
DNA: TGTGCCAGCAGTTTAAAGGGGGTCGTCAATCAGCCCCAGCATTTT

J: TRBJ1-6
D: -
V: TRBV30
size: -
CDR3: CAWSVRGSGGSPLHF
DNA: TGTGCCTGGAGTGTAAGAGGCTCCGGCGGCTCACCCCTCCACTTT

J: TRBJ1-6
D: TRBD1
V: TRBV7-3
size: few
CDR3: CASSPTTGHNSPLHF
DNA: TGTGCCAGCAGCCCGACGACAGGGCATAATTCACCCCTCCACTTT

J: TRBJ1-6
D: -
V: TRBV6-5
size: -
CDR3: CASSRGTLNSPLHF
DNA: TGTGCCAGCAGCCGCGGGACGCTTAATTCACCCCTCCACTTT

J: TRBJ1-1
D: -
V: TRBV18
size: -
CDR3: CASSGGRRTEAFF
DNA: TGTGCCAGCTCAGGAGGGCGGCGCACTGAAGCTTTCTTT

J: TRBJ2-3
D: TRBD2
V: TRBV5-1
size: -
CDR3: CASSVGTSGRASDTQYF
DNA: TGCGCCAGCAGCGTGGGGACTAGCGGGAGGGCCAGCGATACGCAGTATTTT

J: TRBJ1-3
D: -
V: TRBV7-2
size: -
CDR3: CASSLAQAYSGNTIYF
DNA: TGTGCCAGCAGCTTAGCGCAGGCGTACTCTGGAAACACCATATATTTT

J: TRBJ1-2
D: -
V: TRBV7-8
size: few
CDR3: CASSTRGNYGYTF
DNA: TGTGCCAGCAGCACGAGGGGGAACTATGGCTACACCTTC

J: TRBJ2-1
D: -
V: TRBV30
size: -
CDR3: CAWSVLGAIGNEQFF
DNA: TGTGCCTGGAGTGTTCTGGGGGCAATCGGCAATGAGCAGTTCTTC

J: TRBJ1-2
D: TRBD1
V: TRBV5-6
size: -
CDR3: CASSPNRGLVYGYTF
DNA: TGTGCCAGCAGCCCAAACAGGGGGCTAGTCTATGGCTACACCTTC

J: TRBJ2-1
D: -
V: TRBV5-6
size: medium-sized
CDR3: CASSFGINNEQFF
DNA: TGTGCCAGCAGCTTCGGGATAAACAATGAGCAGTTCTTC

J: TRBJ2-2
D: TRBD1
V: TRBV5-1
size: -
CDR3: CASGQGSDTGELFF
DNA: TGCGCCAGCGGACAGGGGTCGGACACCGGGGAGCTGTTTTTT

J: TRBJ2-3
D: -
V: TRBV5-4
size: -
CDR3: CASGRGGTDTQYF
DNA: TGTGCCAGCGGTAGGGGGGGAACAGATACGCAGTATTTT

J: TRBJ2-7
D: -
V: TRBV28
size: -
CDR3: CASREGATYEQYF
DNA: TGTGCCAGCAGGGAAGGGGCGACATACGAGCAGTACTTC

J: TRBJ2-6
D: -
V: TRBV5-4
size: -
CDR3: CASSPFPSGANVLTF
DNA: TGTGCCAGCAGCCCCTTCCCCTCTGGGGCCAACGTCCTGACTTTC

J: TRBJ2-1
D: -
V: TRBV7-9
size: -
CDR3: CASGTTNRNNEQFF
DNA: TGTGCCAGCGGGACAACTAACCGAAACAATGAGCAGTTCTTC

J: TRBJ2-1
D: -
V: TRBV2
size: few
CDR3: CASSDEQFF
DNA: TGTGCCAGCAGCGATGAGCAGTTCTTC

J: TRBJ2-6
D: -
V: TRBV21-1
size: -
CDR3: CASSKALRSGANVLTF
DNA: TGTGCCAGCAGCAAAGCTCTTCGCTCTGGGGCCAACGTCCTGACTTTC

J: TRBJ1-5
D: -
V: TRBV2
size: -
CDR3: CASSGQGNQPQHF
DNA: TGTGCCAGCAGTGGCCAGGGCAATCAGCCCCAGCATTTT

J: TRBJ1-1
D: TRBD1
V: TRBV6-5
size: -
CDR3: CASSSQGGGTEAFF
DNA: TGTGCCAGCAGTTCTCAGGGGGGAGGCACTGAAGCTTTCTTT

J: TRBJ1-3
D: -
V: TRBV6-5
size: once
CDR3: CASSWGLGNTIYF
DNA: TGTGCCAGCAGTTGGGGGCTTGGTAACACCATATATTTT

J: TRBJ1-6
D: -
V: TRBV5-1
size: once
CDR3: CASSLDPPGGGSPLHF
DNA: TGCGCCAGCAGCTTGGATCCCCCGGGGGGCGGTTCACCCCTCCACTTT

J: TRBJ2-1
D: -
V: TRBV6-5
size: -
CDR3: CASSSKRAYNEQFF
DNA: TGTGCCAGCAGTAGCAAGCGGGCATACAATGAGCAGTTCTTC

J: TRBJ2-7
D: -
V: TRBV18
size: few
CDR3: CASSPVGLISYEQYF
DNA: TGTGCCAGCTCACCAGTCGGACTCATCTCCTACGAGCAGTACTTC

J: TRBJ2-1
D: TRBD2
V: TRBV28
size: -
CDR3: CASSSGAGGRNEQFF
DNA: TGTGCCAGCAGTTCCGGGGCGGGAGGGCGCAATGAGCAGTTCTTC

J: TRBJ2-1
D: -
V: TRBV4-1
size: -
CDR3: CASSHRRDYNEQFF
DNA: TGCGCCAGCAGCCACAGGCGGGATTACAATGAGCAGTTCTTC

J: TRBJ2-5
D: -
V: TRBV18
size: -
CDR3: CASSRDFQETQYF
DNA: TGTGCCAGCTCCCGGGACTTCCAAGAGACCCAGTACTTC

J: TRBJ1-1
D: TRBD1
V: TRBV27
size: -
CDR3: CASSFRGTGGTNTEAFF
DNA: TGTGCCAGCAGTTTTAGGGGGACAGGGGGGACGAACACTGAAGCTTTCTTT

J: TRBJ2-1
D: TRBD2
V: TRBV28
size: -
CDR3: CASSPGLAGGNEQFF
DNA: TGTGCCAGCAGTCCGGGACTAGCGGGAGGCAATGAGCAGTTCTTC

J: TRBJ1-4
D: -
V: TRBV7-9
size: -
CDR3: CASSLAGLVGGNEKLFF
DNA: TGTGCCAGCAGCTTAGCGGGACTCGTAGGAGGGAATGAAAAACTGTTTTTT

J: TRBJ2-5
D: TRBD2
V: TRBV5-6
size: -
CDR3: CASSPRGVSQYF
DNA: TGTGCCAGCAGCCCGCGGGGGGTATCCCAGTACTTC

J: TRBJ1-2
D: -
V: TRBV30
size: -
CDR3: CAWSSNYGYTF
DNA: TGTGCCTGGAGCTCTAACTATGGCTACACCTTC

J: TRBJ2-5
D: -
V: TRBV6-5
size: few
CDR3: CASITDPAPETQYF
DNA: TGTGCCAGCATCACAGATCCGGCCCCAGAGACCCAGTACTTC